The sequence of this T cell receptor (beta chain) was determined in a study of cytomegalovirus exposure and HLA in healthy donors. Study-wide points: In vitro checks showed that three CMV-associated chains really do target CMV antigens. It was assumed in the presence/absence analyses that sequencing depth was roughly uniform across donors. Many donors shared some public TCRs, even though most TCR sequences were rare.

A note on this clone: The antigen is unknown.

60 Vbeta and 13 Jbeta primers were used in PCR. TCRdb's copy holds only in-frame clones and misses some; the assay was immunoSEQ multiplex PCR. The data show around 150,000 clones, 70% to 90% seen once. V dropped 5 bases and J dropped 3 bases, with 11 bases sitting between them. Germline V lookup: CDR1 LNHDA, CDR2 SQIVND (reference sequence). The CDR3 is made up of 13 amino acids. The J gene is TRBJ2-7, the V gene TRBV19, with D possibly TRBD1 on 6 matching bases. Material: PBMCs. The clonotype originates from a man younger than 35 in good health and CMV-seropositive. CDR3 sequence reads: CASSQDRYYEQYF. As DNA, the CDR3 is TGTGCCAGTAGTCAGGACAGATACTACGAGCAGTACTTC.